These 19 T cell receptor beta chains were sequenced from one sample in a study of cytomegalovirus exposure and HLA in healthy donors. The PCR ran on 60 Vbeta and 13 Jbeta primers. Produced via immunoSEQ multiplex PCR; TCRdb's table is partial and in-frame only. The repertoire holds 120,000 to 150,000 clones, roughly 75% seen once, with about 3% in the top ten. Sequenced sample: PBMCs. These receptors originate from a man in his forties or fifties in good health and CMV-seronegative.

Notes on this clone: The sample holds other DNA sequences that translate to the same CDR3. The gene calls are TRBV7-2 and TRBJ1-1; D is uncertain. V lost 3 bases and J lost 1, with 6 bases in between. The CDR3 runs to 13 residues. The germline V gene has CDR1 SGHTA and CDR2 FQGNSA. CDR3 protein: CASSLRGNTEAFF. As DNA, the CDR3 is TGTGCCAGCAGCTTGCGGGGGAACACTGAAGCTTTCTTT.

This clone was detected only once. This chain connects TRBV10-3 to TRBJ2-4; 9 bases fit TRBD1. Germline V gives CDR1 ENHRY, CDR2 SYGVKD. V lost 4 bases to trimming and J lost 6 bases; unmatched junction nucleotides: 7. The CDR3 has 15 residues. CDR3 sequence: CAISGGGQGGNIQYF. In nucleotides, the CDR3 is TGTGCCATCAGTGGGGGGGGACAGGGTGGAAACATTCAGTACTTC.

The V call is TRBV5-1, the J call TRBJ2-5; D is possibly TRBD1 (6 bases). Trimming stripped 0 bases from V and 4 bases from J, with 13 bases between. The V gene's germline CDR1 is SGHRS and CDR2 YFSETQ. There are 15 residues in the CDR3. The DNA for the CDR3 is TGCGCCAGCAGCTTGGGTCGCAGGGGTACAGAGACCCAGTACTTC. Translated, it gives CASSLGRRGTETQYF.

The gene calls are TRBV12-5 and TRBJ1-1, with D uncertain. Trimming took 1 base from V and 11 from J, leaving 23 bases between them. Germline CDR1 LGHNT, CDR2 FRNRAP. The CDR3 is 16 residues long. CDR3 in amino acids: CASGLDTPGRLTGAFF. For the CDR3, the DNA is TGTGCTAGTGGTTTGGATACGCCAGGCCGGCTTACTGGGGCTTTCTTT. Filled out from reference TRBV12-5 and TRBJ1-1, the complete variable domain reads DARVTQTPRHKVTEMGQEVTMRCQPILGHNTVFWYRQTMMQGLELLAYFRNRAPLDDSGMPKDRFSAEMPDATLATLKIQPSEPRDSAVYFCASGLDTPGRLTGAFFGQGTRLTVV.

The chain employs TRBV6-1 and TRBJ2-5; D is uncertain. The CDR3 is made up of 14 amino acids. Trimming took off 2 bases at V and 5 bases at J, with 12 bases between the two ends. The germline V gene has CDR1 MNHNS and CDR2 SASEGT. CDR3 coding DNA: TGTGCCAGCAGTGAAACGTTGGTCGGGGAGACCCAGTACTTC. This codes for CASSETLVGETQYF.

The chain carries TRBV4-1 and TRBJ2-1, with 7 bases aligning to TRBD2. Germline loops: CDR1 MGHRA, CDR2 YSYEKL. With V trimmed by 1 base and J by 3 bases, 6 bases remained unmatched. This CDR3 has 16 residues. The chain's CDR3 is CASSQGLGGSYNEQFF. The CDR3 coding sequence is TGCGCCAGCAGCCAAGGGCTGGGAGGGAGCTACAATGAGCAGTTCTTC.

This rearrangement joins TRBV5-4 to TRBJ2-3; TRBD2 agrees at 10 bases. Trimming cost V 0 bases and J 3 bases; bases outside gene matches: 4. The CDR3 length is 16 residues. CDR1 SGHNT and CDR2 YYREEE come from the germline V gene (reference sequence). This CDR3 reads CASSLVSGGPTDTQYF. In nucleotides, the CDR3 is TGTGCCAGCAGCTTGGTTAGCGGGGGGCCTACAGATACGCAGTATTTT. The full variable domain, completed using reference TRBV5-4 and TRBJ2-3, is ETGVTQSPTHLIKTRGQQVTLRCSSQSGHNTVSWYQQALGQGPQFIFQYYREEENGRGNFPPRFSGLQFPNYSSELNVNALELDDSALYLCASSLVSGGPTDTQYFGPGTRLTVL.

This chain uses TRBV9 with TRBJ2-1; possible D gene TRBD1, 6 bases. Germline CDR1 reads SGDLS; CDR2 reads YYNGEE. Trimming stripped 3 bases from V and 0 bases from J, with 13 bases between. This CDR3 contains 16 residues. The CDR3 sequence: CASSAPDSSSYNEQFF. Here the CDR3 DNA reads TGTGCCAGCAGCGCCCCGGACAGCAGCTCCTACAATGAGCAGTTCTTC.

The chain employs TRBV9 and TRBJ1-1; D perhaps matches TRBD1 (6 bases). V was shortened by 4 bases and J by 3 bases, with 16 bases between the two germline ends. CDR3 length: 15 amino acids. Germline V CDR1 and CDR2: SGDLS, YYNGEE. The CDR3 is CASSPGGQGHTEAFF. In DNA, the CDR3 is TGTGCCAGCAGCCCCGGGGGGCAGGGGCACACTGAAGCTTTCTTT.

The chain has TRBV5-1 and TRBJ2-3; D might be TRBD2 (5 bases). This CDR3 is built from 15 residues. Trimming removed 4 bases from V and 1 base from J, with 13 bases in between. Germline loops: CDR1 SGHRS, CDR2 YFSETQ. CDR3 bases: TGCGCCAGCAGCATAACTAGGATTGGCACAGATACGCAGTATTTT. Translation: CASSITRIGTDTQYF.

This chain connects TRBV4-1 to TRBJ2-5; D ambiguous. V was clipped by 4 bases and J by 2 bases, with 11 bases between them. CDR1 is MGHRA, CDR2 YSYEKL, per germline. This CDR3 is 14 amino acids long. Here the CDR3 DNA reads TGCGCCAGCAGCCCTGATGGCATACAAGAGACCCAGTACTTC. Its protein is CASSPDGIQETQYF.

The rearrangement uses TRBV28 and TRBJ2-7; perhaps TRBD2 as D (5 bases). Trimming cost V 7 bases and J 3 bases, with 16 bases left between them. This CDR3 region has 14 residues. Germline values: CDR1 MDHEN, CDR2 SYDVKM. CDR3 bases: TGTGCCAGCACCCCGGCGGGCAGAGACTACGAGCAGTACTTC. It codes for CASTPAGRDYEQYF. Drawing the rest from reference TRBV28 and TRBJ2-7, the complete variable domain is DVKVTQSSRYLVKRTGEKVFLECVQDMDHENMFWYRQDPGLGLRLIYFSYDVKMKEKGDIPEGYSVSREKKERFSLILESASTNQTSMYLCASTPAGRDYEQYFGPGTRLTVT.

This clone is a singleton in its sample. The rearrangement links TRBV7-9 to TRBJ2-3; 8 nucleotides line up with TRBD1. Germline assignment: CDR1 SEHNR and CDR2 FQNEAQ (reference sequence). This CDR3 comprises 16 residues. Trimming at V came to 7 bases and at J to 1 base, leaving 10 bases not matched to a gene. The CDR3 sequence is CASTQSRGLGTDTQYF. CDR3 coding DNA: TGTGCCAGCACCCAAAGCAGGGGGCTGGGCACAGATACGCAGTATTTT.

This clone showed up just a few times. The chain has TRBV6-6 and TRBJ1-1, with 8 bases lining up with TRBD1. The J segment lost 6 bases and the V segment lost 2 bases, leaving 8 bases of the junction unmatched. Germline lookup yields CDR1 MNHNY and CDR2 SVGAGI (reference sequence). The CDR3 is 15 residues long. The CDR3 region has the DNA TGTGCCAGCAGTTACACTGGACAGGGATCCCCTGAAGCTTTCTTT. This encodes CASSYTGQGSPEAFF.

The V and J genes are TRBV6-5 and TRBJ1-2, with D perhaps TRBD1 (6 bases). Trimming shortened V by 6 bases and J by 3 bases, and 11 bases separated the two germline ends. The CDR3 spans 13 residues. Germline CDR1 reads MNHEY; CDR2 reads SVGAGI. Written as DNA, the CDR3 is TGTGCCAGCAGCCGGACAGTCTACTATGGCTACACCTTC. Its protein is CASSRTVYYGYTF.

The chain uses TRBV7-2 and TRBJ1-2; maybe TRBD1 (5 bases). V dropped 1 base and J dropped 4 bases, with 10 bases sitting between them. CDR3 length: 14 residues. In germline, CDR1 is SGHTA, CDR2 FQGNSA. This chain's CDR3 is CASSLDGQSYGYTF. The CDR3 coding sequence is TGTGCCAGCAGCTTAGACGGACAAAGCTATGGCTACACCTTC.

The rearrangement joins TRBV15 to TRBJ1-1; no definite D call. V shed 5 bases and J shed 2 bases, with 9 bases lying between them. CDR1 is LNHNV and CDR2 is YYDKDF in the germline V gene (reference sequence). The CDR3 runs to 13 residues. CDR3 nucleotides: TGTGCCACCAGCGGACTTTATAACACTGAAGCTTTCTTT. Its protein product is CATSGLYNTEAFF.

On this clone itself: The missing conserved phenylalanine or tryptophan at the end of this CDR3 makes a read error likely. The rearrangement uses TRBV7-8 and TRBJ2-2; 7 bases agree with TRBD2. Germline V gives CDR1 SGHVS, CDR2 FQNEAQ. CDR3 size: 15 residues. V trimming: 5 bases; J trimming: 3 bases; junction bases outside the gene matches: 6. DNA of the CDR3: TGTGCCAGCAGCCACTGGGAGGGAGACACCGGGGAGCTGTTTGTT. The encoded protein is CASSHWEGDTGELFV.

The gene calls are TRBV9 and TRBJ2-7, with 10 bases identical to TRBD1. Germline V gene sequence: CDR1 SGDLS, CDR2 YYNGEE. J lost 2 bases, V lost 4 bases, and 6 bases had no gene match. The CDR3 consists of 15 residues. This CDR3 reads CASSPSGQGPYEQYF. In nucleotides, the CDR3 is TGTGCCAGCAGCCCATCGGGACAGGGGCCCTACGAGCAGTACTTC.